Presented here are 14 T cell receptor beta chains from one specimen sequenced in a study of early T cells in non-severe SARS-CoV-2 infection. MiXCR, applied by TCRdb to the 5' RACE reads, yields one record per CDR3 protein. Counted here are around 30,000 distinct CDR3 sequences, 4.5% to 7% occurring once; the ten biggest clones make up about 5.8%. The sample was whole blood. These receptors all come from an adult who was a healthcare worker with PCR-confirmed SARS-CoV-2 infection or an uninfected control (not recorded which).

This clonotype was seen only a few times. The chain is built from TRBV7-2 and TRBJ2-5; 8 bases fit TRBD2. The germline V gene encodes CDR1 SGHTA and CDR2 FQGNSA. The ends lost 2 bases at V and 5 bases at J; junction bases unmatched: 10. This CDR3 region has 16 residues. As DNA, the CDR3 is TGTGCCAGCAGCTTAAACATAGCGGGGAGGATGGAGACCCAGTACTTC. Translated: CASSLNIAGRMETQYF. Full variable domain (rest looked up from reference TRBV7-2 and TRBJ2-5): GAGVSQSPSNKVTEKGKDVELRCDPISGHTALYWYRQSLGQGLEFLIYFQGNSAPDKSGLPSDRFSAERTGGSVSTLTIQRTQQEDSAVYLCASSLNIAGRMETQYFGPGTRLLVL.

This clonotype occurred a few times. The chain carries TRBV4-1 and TRBJ2-7, with D possibly TRBD1 on 6 matching bases. V lost 0 bases to trimming and J lost 2 bases, with 14 bases between them. From germline, CDR1 is MGHRA and CDR2 YSYEKL. This CDR3 is 16 amino acids long. The DNA for the CDR3 is TGCGCCAGCAGCCAAGAAGAAGGGACACCGACCTACGAGCAGTACTTC. This sequence encodes CASSQEEGTPTYEQYF.

This clonotype has at least ten counts. The chain has TRBV20-1 and TRBJ2-7; 8 bases agree with TRBD2. Germline V CDR1 and CDR2: DFQATT, SNEGSKA (reference sequence). V shed 1 base, J shed 4 bases, and the junction held 6 bases outside the gene matches. The CDR3 sequence is 14 residues long. CDR3 sequence: CSARGRAGEYEQYF. In nucleotides, the CDR3 is TGCAGTGCTAGAGGTCGAGCGGGAGAATACGAGCAGTACTTC.

The J gene is TRBJ2-7, the V gene TRBV11-2; no clear D gene. This CDR3 is 12 amino acids long. V lost 0 bases, J lost 4 bases, and 4 bases lay in between. Per germline, CDR1 SGHAT and CDR2 FQNNGV. The CDR3: CASSLDVYEQYF. CDR3 coding DNA: TGTGCCAGCAGCTTAGACGTTTACGAGCAGTACTTC. The variable domain in full, completed from reference TRBV11-2 and TRBJ2-7, reads EAGVAQSPRYKIIEKRQSVAFWCNPISGHATLYWYQQILGQGPKLLIQFQNNGVVDDSQLPKDRFSAERLKGVDSTLKIQPAKLEDSAVYLCASSLDVYEQYFGPGTRLTVT.

There are many counts of this clonotype. The rearrangement uses TRBV4-2 and TRBJ2-7, with TRBD2 identical over 7 bases. Germline CDR1 and CDR2: LGHNA and YNFKEQ. CDR3 length: 15 residues. With V trimmed by 0 bases and J by 2 bases, 4 bases remained unmatched. The CDR3: CASSQEASGTYEQYF. In DNA form, the CDR3 reads TGTGCCAGCAGCCAAGAGGCTAGCGGTACCTACGAGCAGTACTTC.

This clonotype turned up a few times. The V call is TRBV29-1, the J call TRBJ2-2; 10 positions agree with TRBD1. This CDR3 is 15 amino acids long. In germline, CDR1 is SQVTM, CDR2 ANQGSEA. After removal of 6 bases from V and 5 bases from J, the junction contained 9 bases not matched to a gene. CDR3 protein: CSVRTRTGGTGELFF. CDR3 nucleotide sequence: TGCAGCGTCCGCACCCGGACAGGGGGTACCGGGGAGCTGTTTTTT.

The table lists this clonotype with many counts. The chain carries TRBV20-1 and TRBJ2-7; a weak D match, TRBD2 (6 bases). V was cut by 4 bases and J by 0 bases, with 13 bases left in between. CDR1 is DFQATT, CDR2 SNEGSKA, per germline (reference sequence). This CDR3 contains 14 residues. The CDR3 DNA sequence: TGCAGTGCTACCGGACTACTGAGCTCCTACGAGCAGTACTTC. Translated, it gives CSATGLLSSYEQYF.

In its sample, this clonotype was seen many times. V usage is TRBV7-9 and J usage is TRBJ2-5; D remains unclear. CDR1 SEHNR and CDR2 FQNEAQ come from the germline V gene (reference sequence). Trimming took off 8 bases at V and 5 bases at J, with 6 bases between the two ends. There are 10 residues in the CDR3. CDR3 sequence reads: CASRGETQYF. The CDR3 region has the DNA TGTGCCAGCCGCGGCGAGACCCAGTACTTC.

This clonotype was counted only a few times. A read error may account for a junction end that differs from germline. The rearrangement joins TRBV3-1 to TRBJ1-6; D not resolved. CDR1 and CDR2 (germline): LGHDT, YNNKEL (reference sequence). The CDR3 runs to 13 residues. The CDR3 region is CASSQKDNSPLHF. The CDR3 bases are TGTGCCAGCAGCCAGAAAGATAATTCGCCCCTCCACTTT.

This clonotype was detected ten times or more. The J gene is TRBJ2-3, the V gene TRBV7-6, with TRBD2 identical over 11 bases. The CDR3 extends over 16 amino acids. Germline CDR1 and CDR2: SGHVS and FNYEAQ. Losses at the gene ends were 4 bases for V and 5 bases for J; bases not matched to a gene: 8. In DNA form, the CDR3 reads TGTGCCAGCAGCTCCCTCCTAGCGGGAGGACTAGATACGCAGTATTTT. Its translation is CASSSLLAGGLDTQYF.

There are many counts of this clonotype. The V call is TRBV28, the J call TRBJ2-3; 10 bases fit TRBD2. The germline V gene has CDR1 MDHEN and CDR2 SYDVKM. The junction had 10 bases not matched to a gene; V was cut back by 5 bases and J by 2 bases. The CDR3 spans 17 residues. The CDR3 sequence is CASSPSGSLSITDTQYF. DNA for the CDR3: TGTGCCAGCAGTCCTAGCGGGAGTCTATCCATCACAGATACGCAGTATTTT.

The gene calls are TRBV5-6 and TRBJ2-7; D not resolved. Germline V CDR1 and CDR2: SGHDT, YYEEEE. The CDR3 has 13 amino acids. V dropped 3 bases and J dropped 0 bases, with 7 bases sitting between them. The CDR3 spells CASSSVDSYEQYF. The CDR3, as DNA: TGTGCCAGCAGCTCGGTGGACTCCTACGAGCAGTACTTC.

This clonotype was detected many times. J is TRBJ2-5 and V is TRBV20-1; 12 bases agree with TRBD2. Looked up from germline, CDR1 is DFQATT and CDR2 is SNEGSKA (reference sequence). With 6 bases clipped from V and 5 bases from J, the junction kept 10 bases outside the gene matches. CDR3 length: 15 amino acids. CDR3 nucleotide sequence: TGCAGTGCCAGTCTAGCGGGAGGGATGATGGAGACCCAGTACTTC. This gives the protein CSASLAGGMMETQYF.

The chain carries TRBV5-4 and TRBJ1-1; maybe TRBD1 (6 bases). V dropped 4 bases and J dropped 2 bases, with 9 bases sitting between them. Germline V gene lookup returns CDR1 SGHNT and CDR2 YYREEE (reference sequence). The CDR3 covers 13 residues. CDR3 DNA: TGTGCCAGCAGCCCGGACAGCAACACTGAAGCTTTCTTT. Residues: CASSPDSNTEAFF.